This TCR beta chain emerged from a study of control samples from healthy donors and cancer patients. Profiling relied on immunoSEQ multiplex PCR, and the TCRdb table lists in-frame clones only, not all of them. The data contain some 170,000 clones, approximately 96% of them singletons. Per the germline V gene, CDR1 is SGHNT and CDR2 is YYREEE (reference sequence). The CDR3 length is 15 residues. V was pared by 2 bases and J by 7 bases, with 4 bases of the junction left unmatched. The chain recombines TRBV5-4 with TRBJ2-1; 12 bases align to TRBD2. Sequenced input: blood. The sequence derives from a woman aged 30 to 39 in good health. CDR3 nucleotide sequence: TGTGCCAGCAGCTTTGCTAGCGGGAGGGTAAATGAGCAGTTCTTC. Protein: CASSFASGRVNEQFF. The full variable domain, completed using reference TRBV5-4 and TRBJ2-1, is ETGVTQSPTHLIKTRGQQVTLRCSSQSGHNTVSWYQQALGQGPQFIFQYYREEENGRGNFPPRFSGLQFPNYSSELNVNALELDDSALYLCASSFASGRVNEQFFGPGTRLTVL.